This T cell receptor (beta chain) was sequenced in a study of T cell repertoires in ileal Crohn's disease. Assay: immunoSEQ multiplex PCR; the TCRdb copy retains only in-frame clones and omits some. This sample has thousands of clones, with more than 70% found just once. The time point is: proximal margin of the surgical specimen (macroscopically non-inflamed). The CDR3 length is 14 residues. V lost 5 bases and J lost 3, with 13 bases in between. From germline, CDR1 is MNHEY and CDR2 SMNVEV (reference sequence). This TCR came from an adult with Crohn's disease. The source material was ileal tissue. The gene calls are TRBV27 and TRBJ1-1; D remains unclear. CDR3 sequence (DNA): TGTGCCAGCAGTCCGCGGACTCTTGACACTGAAGCTTTCTTT. Its protein product is CASSPRTLDTEAFF.